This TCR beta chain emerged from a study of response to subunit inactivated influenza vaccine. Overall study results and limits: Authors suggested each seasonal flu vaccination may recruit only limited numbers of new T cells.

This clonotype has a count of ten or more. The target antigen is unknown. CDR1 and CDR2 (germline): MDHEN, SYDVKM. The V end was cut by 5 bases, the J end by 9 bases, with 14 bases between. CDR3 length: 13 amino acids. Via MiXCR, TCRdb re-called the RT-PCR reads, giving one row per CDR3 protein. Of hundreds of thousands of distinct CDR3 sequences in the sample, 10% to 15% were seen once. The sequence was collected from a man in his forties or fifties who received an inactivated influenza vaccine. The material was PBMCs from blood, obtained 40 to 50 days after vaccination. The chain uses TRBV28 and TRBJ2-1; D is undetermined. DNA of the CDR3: TGTGCCAGCAGTGTATCTATCGTTGGTGAGCAGTTCTTC. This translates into CASSVSIVGEQFF.